Listed below are T cell receptor beta chains from one sample, sequenced in a study of blood T cell repertoires in COVID-19. Some clones are missing from TCRdb's copy, which holds only in-frame ones; the method was immunoSEQ multiplex PCR. The profile shows over 20,000 clones, around 91% of them singletons. Sequenced sample: peripheral blood. The receptors here all came from a man aged 65-85 years with acute or convalescent COVID-19. The CDR3 runs from the conserved cysteine through the conserved F or W. Each record gives: V gene, CDR3 length, J gene, CDR3 protein.

V gene: TRBV7-3; CDR3 length: 17; J gene: TRBJ1-5; CDR3 protein: CASRSRGPANSNQPQHF
V gene: TRBV29-1; CDR3 length: 13; J gene: TRBJ2-5; CDR3 protein: CSVTDTFQETQYF
V gene: TRBV5-1; CDR3 length: 14; J gene: TRBJ1-5; CDR3 protein: CASSLAGGNQPQHF
V gene: TRBV10-3; CDR3 length: 12; J gene: TRBJ2-7; CDR3 protein: CAISGQGGEQYF
V gene: TRBV2; CDR3 length: 17; J gene: TRBJ2-5; CDR3 protein: CASSEPSGGAWQETQYF
V gene: TRBV20-1; CDR3 length: 14; J gene: TRBJ2-7; CDR3 protein: CSASSAGGPNEQYF
V gene: TRBV15; CDR3 length: 16; J gene: TRBJ2-1; CDR3 protein: CATSGLLAGVRNEQFF
V gene: TRBV3-1/TRBV3-2; CDR3 length: 16; J gene: TRBJ2-5; CDR3 protein: CASSHLTGTSAKTQYF
V gene: TRBV7-2; CDR3 length: 16; J gene: TRBJ2-7; CDR3 protein: CASSLGGTPDGYEQYF
V gene: TRBV30; CDR3 length: 14; J gene: TRBJ2-3; CDR3 protein: CAWSRAGSKDTQYF
V gene: TRBV5-8; CDR3 length: 15; J gene: TRBJ2-1; CDR3 protein: CASSSRLAGRAEQFF
V gene: TRBV27; CDR3 length: 15; J gene: TRBJ1-1; CDR3 protein: CASSPHDARVTEAFF
V gene: TRBV18; CDR3 length: 16; J gene: TRBJ1-3; CDR3 protein: CASSPTGQLAGNTIYF
V gene: TRBV5-1; CDR3 length: 17; J gene: TRBJ2-7; CDR3 protein: CASSSTSGRAHVYEQYF
V gene: TRBV4-1; CDR3 length: 15; J gene: TRBJ2-5; CDR3 protein: CASSRGQGREETQYF
V gene: TRBV9; CDR3 length: 15; J gene: TRBJ2-4; CDR3 protein: CASSPRPGVDGIQYF
V gene: TRBV4-3; CDR3 length: 16; J gene: TRBJ1-5; CDR3 protein: CASSQETGGWSQPQHF